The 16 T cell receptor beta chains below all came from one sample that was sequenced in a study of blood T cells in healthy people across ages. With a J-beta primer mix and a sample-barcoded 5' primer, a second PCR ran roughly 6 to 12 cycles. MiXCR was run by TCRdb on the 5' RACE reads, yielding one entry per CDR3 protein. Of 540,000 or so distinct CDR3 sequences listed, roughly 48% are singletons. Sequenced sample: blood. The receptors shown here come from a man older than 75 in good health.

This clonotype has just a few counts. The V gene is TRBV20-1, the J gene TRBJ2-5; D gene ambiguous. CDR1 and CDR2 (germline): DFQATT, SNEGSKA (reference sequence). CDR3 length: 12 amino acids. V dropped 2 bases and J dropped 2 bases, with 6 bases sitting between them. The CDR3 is CSARLSQETQYF. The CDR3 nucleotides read TGCAGTGCTAGATTGAGTCAAGAGACCCAGTACTTC.

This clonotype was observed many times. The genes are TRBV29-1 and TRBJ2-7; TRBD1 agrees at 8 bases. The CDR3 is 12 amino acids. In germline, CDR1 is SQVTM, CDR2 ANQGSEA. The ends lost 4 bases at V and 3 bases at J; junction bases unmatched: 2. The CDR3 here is CSVGTGYYEQYF. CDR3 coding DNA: TGCAGCGTTGGGACAGGGTACTACGAGCAGTACTTC.

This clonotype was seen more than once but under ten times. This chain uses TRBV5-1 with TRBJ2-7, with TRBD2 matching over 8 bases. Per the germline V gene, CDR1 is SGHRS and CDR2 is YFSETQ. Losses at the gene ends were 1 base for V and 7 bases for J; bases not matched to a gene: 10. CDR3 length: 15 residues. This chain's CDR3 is CASSLSPAGAGEQYF. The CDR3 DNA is TGCGCCAGCAGCTTGTCTCCAGCGGGAGCCGGGGAGCAGTACTTC.

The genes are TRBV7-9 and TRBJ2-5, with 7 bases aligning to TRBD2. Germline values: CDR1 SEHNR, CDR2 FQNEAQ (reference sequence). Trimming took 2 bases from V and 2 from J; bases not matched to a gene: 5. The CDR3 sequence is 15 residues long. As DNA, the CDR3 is TGTGCCAGCAGCTTAAATACGGGAGGACAAGAGACCCAGTACTTC. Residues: CASSLNTGGQETQYF.

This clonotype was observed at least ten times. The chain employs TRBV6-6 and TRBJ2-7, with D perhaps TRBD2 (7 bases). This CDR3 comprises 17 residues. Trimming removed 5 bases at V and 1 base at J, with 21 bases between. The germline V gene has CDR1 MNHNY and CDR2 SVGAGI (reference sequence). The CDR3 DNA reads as TGTGCCAGCAGTCGATTCGCTAGGGGGGGGGCATCCTACGAGCAGTACTTC. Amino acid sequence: CASSRFARGGASYEQYF.

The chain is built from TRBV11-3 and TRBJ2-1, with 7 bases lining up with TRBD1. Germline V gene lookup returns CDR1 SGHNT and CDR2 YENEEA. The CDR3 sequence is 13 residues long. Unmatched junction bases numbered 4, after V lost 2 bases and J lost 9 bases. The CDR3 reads CASSLSRDSEQFF. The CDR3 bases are TGTGCCAGCAGCTTATCCCGGGACAGTGAGCAGTTCTTC.

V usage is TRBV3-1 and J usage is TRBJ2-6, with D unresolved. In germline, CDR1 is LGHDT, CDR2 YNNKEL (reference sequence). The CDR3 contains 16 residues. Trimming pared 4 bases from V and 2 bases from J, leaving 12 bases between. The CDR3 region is CASSPRRGPGANVLTF. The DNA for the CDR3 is TGTGCCAGCAGCCCCCGGCGAGGACCTGGGGCCAACGTCCTGACTTTC. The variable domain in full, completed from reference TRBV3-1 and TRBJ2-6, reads DTAVSQTPKYLVTQMGNDKSIKCEQNLGHDTMYWYKQDSKKFLKIMFSYNNKELIINETVPNRFSPKSPDKAHLNLHINSLELGDSAVYFCASSPRRGPGANVLTFGAGSRLTVL.

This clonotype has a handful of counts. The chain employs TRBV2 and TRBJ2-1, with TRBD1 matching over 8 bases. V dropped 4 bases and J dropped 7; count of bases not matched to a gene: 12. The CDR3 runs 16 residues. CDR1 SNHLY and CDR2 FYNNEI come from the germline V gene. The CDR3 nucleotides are TGTGCCAGCAGTGTCCAAGACAGGGGTTTGGGAAATGAGCAGTTCTTC. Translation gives CASSVQDRGLGNEQFF.

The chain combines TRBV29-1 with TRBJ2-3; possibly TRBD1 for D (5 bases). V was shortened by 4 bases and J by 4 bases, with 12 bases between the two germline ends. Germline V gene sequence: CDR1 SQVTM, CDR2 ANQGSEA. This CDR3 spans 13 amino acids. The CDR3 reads CSVAGYYSDTQYF. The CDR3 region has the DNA TGCAGCGTTGCAGGGTATTATTCAGATACGCAGTATTTT.

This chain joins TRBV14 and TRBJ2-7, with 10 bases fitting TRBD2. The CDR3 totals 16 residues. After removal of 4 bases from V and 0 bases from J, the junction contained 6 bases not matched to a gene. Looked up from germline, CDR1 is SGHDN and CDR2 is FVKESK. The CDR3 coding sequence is TGTGCCAGCAGCCCCATCCTAGCGGGAGTCTCCTACGAGCAGTACTTC. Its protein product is CASSPILAGVSYEQYF.

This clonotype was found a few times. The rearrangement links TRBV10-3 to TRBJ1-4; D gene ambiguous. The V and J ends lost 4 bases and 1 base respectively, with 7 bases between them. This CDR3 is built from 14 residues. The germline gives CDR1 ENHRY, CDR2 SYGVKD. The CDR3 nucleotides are TGTGCCATCAGTGCGGGCAGAACTAATGAAAAACTGTTTTTT. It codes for CAISAGRTNEKLFF.

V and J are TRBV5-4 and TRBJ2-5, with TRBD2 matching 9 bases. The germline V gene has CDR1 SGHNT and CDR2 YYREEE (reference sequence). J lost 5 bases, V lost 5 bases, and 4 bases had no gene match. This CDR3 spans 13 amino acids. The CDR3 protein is CASSLAGRETQYF. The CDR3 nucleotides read TGTGCCAGCAGTCTAGCGGGGAGGGAGACCCAGTACTTC.

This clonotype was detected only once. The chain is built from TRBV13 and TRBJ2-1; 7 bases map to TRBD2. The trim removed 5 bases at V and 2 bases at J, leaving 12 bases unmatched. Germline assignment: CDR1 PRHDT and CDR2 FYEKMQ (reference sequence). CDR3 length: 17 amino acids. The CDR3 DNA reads TGTGCCAGCAGCCGTATGAAAAGCGGGGATCCCTACAATGAGCAGTTCTTC. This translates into CASSRMKSGDPYNEQFF.

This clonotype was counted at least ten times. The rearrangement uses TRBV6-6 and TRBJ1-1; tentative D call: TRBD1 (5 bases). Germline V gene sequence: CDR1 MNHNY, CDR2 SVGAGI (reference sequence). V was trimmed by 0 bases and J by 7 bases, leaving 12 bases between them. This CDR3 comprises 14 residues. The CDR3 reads CASSYSGGTGEAFF. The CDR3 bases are TGTGCCAGCAGTTACTCGGGGGGTACCGGTGAAGCTTTCTTT.

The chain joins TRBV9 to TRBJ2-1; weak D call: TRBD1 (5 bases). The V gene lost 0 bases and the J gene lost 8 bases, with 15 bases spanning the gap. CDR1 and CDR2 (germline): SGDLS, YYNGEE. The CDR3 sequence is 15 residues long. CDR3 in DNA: TGTGCCAGCAGCGTAGCTCCCTTCAGGGTCGATGAGCAGTTCTTC. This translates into CASSVAPFRVDEQFF.

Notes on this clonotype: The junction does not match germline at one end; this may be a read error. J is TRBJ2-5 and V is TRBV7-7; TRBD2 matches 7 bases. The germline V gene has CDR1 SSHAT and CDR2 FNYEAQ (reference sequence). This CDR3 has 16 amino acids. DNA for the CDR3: TGTGCTAGCAGCTTAGGTGGAGCGGGAACGGGAGAGACCCAGTACTTC. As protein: CASSLGGAGTGETQYF.